The entry that follows covers one T cell receptor (beta chain) sequence. This CDR3 has 13 amino acids. V lost 7 bases, J lost 1 base, and 8 bases lay in between. CDR1 and CDR2 (germline): MNHEY, SVGAGI. This entry comes from a study of blood T cell repertoires in COVID-19. Study-level background: Sites across the United States, Italy and Spain contributed samples from acute and convalescent COVID-19.

The assay was immunoSEQ multiplex PCR, and TCRdb's table has in-frame clones only and misses some. The sample includes roughly 80,000 clones, over 80% seen only once; the top ten take 3.5% to 4%. The chain carries TRBV6-5 and TRBJ2-1, with TRBD1 as a possible D gene (5 bases). The material sequenced was peripheral blood. This receptor was obtained from a man aged 50-59 years with acute or convalescent COVID-19. CDR3 nucleotides: TGTGCCAGCATCAGGGCATCCTACAATGAGCAGTTCTTC. Translation: CASIRASYNEQFF.